The source of this TCR beta chain is a study of T-cell memory formation after mild COVID-19. Regarding the study as a whole: Some responding clones appeared in pre-infection memory, suggesting cross-reactive memory joined. Later expanders leaned CD4+, whereas clones that contracted between day 15 and 85 were balanced CD4/CD8. The authors left the SARS-CoV-2 specificity of second-wave clones peaking on day 37 unconfirmed.

This clonotype was observed a single time. Its antigen remains unknown. TCRdb re-derived calls from the 5' RACE reads in MiXCR, one entry per CDR3 protein. Of under 350,000 distinct CDR3 sequences in the sample, around 15% were seen once. The receptor's source is a man aged 18 to 30 who had mild COVID-19 (a few samples of this study predate the infection). Cell type and time point are not known. The sequencing sample was made of PBMCs or a T cell subset sorted from them (not recorded which).

The CDR3 spells CSARSGGTDTQYF. In nucleotides, the CDR3 is TGCAGTGCTAGGAGCGGGGGGACAGATACGCAGTATTTT. The chain links TRBV20-1 to TRBJ2-3; 9 nucleotides line up with TRBD2. The CDR3 spans 13 residues. CDR1 is DFQATT and CDR2 is SNEGSKA in the germline V gene (reference sequence). Unmatched junction bases numbered 1, after V lost 3 bases and J lost 3 bases.